This T cell receptor (beta chain) was retrieved from a study of T cell repertoires in cytomegalovirus infection. About the research overall: CMV infection and matching HLA type were both indicated by public TCR beta signatures.

Trimming stripped 5 bases from V and 7 bases from J, with 18 bases between. The CDR3 spans 15 residues. From germline, CDR1 is LNHDA and CDR2 SQIVND (reference sequence). The sample holds many counts of this clonotype. MiXCR, run by TCRdb on the reads, gives a single entry per CDR3 protein. The table records under 200,000 distinct CDR3 sequences, roughly 9.8% of them present only once. The V gene is TRBV19, the J gene TRBJ1-3; D might be TRBD1 (5 bases). This TCR derives from a human donor in good health (CMV status not recorded). Some clones in this sample may be carry-over from other donors' samples. Sequencing was performed on PBMCs. The CDR3 bases are TGTGCCAGTAGTTCACGGACACCAGGAGGGAACACCATATATTTT. It is translated as CASSSRTPGGNTIYF.